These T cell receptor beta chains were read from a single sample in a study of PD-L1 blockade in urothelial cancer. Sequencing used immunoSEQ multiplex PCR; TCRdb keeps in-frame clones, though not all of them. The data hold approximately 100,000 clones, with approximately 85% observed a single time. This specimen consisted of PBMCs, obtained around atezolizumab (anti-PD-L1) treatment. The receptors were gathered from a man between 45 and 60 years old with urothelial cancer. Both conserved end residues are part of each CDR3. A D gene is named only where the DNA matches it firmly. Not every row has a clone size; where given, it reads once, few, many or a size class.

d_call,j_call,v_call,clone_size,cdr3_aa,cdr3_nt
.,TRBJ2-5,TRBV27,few,CASSPTGGETQYF,TGTGCCAGCAGTCCGACTGGGGGGGAGACCCAGTACTTC
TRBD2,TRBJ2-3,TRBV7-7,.,CASSLSGTADTQYF,TGTGCTAGCAGCCTTAGCGGGACTGCAGATACGCAGTATTTT
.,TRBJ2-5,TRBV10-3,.,CAISREIPQTQYF,TGTGCCATCAGTCGGGAGATTCCTCAGACCCAGTACTTC
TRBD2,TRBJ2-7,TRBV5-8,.,CASSRKAGGPYEQYF,TGTGCCAGCAGCCGAAAAGCGGGGGGACCCTACGAGCAGTACTTC
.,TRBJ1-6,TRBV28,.,CASSFPETANSPLHF,TGTGCCAGCAGTTTTCCCGAGACAGCGAATTCACCCCTCCACTTT
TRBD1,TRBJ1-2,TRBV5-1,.,CASSLQPPGQGAGYTF,TGCGCCAGCAGCTTGCAGCCTCCGGGACAGGGGGCGGGCTACACCTTC
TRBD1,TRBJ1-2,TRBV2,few,CASSEEQGYYGYTF,TGTGCCAGCAGTGAAGAACAGGGGTACTATGGCTACACCTTC
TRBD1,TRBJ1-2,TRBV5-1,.,CASSRTGDGYTF,TGCGCCAGCAGCAGGACAGGGGATGGCTACACCTTC
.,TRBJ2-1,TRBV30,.,CAWSAGVNSYNEQFF,TGTGCCTGGAGTGCGGGAGTAAACTCCTACAATGAGCAGTTCTTC
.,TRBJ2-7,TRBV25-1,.,CASSDVYEQYF,TGTGCCAGCAGTGACGTCTACGAGCAGTACTTC
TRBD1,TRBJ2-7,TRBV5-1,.,CASSLGTGSGEQYF,TGCGCCAGCAGCCTCGGGACAGGGTCTGGCGAGCAGTACTTC
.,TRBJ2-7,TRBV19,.,CASSISGTVNTYEQYF,TGTGCCAGTAGTATATCGGGGACTGTGAACACCTACGAGCAGTACTTC
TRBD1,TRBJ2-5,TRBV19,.,CASKGAQYQETQYF,TGTGCCAGTAAGGGGGCCCAATACCAAGAGACCCAGTACTTC
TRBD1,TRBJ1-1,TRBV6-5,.,CASRRDRGVTEAFF,TGTGCCAGCAGAAGGGACAGGGGGGTTACTGAAGCTTTCTTT
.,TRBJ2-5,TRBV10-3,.,CAISESQAGGETQYF,TGTGCCATCAGTGAGTCGCAAGCGGGTGGAGAGACCCAGTACTTC
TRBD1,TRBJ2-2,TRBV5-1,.,CASSPGTGWSTGELFF,TGCGCCAGCAGCCCCGGGACAGGGTGGAGCACCGGGGAGCTGTTTTTT
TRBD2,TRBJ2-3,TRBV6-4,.,CASSRTSGITDTQYF,TGTGCCAGCAGTAGGACTAGCGGGATTACAGATACGCAGTATTTT
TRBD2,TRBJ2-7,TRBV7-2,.,CASSLRPSGSTYEQYF,TGTGCCAGCAGCCTACGGCCTAGCGGGAGTACTTACGAGCAGTACTTC
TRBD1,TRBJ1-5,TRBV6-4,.,CARGQGHQPQHF,TGTGCCAGGGGACAGGGACATCAGCCCCAGCATTTT
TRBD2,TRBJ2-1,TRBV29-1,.,CSAGGEDRRYNEQFF,TGCAGCGCTGGGGGGGAGGATAGAAGATACAATGAGCAGTTCTTC
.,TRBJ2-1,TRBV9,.,CASSAQFGQIDNEQFF,TGTGCCAGCAGCGCACAGTTTGGACAGATAGACAATGAGCAGTTCTTC
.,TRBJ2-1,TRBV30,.,CAWSVAYEQFF,TGTGCCTGGAGTGTAGCTTATGAGCAGTTCTTC
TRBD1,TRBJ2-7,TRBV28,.,CASSLGTGSHEQYF,TGTGCCAGCAGTTTGGGGACAGGGAGCCACGAGCAGTACTTC
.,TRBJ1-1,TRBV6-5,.,CASSVGGGNTEAFF,TGTGCCAGCAGCGTTGGGGGAGGGAACACTGAAGCTTTCTTT
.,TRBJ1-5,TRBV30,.,CAWSVGVNQPQHF,TGTGCCTGGAGTGTAGGGGTTAATCAGCCCCAGCATTTT
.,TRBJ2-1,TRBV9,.,CASSAQSYNEQFF,TGTGCCAGCAGCGCCCAATCCTACAATGAGCAGTTCTTC
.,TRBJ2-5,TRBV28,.,CAIQKGFRDQETQYF,TGTGCCATCCAAAAGGGGTTCAGGGATCAAGAGACCCAGTACTTC
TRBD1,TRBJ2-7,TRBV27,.,CASSLDRGGTYEQYF,TGTGCCAGCAGCTTAGACAGGGGGGGAACCTACGAGCAGTACTTC
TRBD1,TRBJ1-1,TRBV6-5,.,CASSYHGQGAAFF,TGTGCCAGCAGTTACCACGGACAGGGGGCGGCTTTCTTT
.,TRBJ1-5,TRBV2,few,CASRGQGGSWPQHF,TGTGCCAGCAGGGGTCAGGGAGGGTCATGGCCCCAGCATTTT
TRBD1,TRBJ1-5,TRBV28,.,CASSTGTGAVKPQHF,TGTGCCAGCAGCACCGGGACAGGGGCTGTTAAGCCCCAGCATTTT
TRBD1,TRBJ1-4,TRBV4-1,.,CASSQLGQERNEKLFF,TGCGCCAGCAGCCAGCTGGGACAGGAGCGCAATGAAAAACTGTTTTTT
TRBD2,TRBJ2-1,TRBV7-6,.,CASSLAAASGSYNEQFF,TGTGCCAGCAGCTTAGCGGCGGCTAGCGGATCCTACAATGAGCAGTTCTTC
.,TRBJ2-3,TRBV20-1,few,CSATGPGAQYF,TGCAGTGCTACCGGCCCGGGGGCGCAGTATTTT
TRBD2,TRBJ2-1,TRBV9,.,CASSVGSGGSYNEQFF,TGTGCCAGCAGCGTAGGGAGCGGGGGGTCCTACAATGAGCAGTTCTTC
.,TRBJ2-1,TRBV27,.,CASKAGGGGWNEQFF,TGTGCCAGCAAGGCGGGTGGGGGCGGGTGGAATGAGCAGTTCTTC
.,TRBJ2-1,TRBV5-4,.,CASGRSGGYYNEQFF,TGTGCCAGCGGTCGCTCAGGGGGGTACTACAATGAGCAGTTCTTC
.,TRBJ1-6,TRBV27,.,CASSRPGNSPLHF,TGTGCCAGCAGTCGACCAGGGAATTCACCCCTCCACTTT
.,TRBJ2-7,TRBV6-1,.,CASSDSGRIYEQYF,TGTGCCAGCAGTGACTCAGGGAGGATCTACGAGCAGTACTTC
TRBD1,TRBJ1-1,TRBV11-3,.,CASSTTGGREAFF,TGTGCCAGCAGCACCACAGGGGGCCGGGAAGCTTTCTTT
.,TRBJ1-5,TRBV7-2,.,CASSWGQGSNQPQHF,TGTGCCAGCAGCTGGGGACAAGGCAGCAATCAGCCCCAGCATTTT
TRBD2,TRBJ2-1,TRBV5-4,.,CASSSQLAGGWNEQFF,TGTGCCAGCAGCTCTCAACTAGCGGGAGGTTGGAATGAGCAGTTCTTC
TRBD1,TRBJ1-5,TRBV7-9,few,CASSLGAGGSGNQPQHF,TGTGCCAGCAGCTTAGGGGCAGGGGGCTCGGGCAATCAGCCCCAGCATTTT
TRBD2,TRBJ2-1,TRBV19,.,CASNELGLVDNEQFF,TGTGCCAGTAACGAACTAGGACTAGTCGACAATGAGCAGTTCTTC
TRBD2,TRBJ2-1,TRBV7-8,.,CASSLVRAWASGGNEQFF,TGTGCCAGCAGCTTAGTCCGGGCGTGGGCTAGCGGAGGCAATGAGCAGTTCTTC
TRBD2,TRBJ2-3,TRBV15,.,CATSREGLAGTDTQYF,TGTGCCACCAGCAGAGAGGGGCTAGCGGGCACAGATACGCAGTATTTT
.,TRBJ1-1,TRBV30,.,CAWSERRAGVNTEAFF,TGTGCCTGGAGTGAAAGGCGGGCAGGTGTGAACACTGAAGCTTTCTTT
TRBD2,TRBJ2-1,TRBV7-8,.,CASSLSGTSGVYNEQFF,TGTGCCAGCAGCTTATCCGGGACTAGCGGAGTATACAATGAGCAGTTCTTC
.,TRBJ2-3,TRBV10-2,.,CASIPTRMVDTQYF,TGCGCCAGCATTCCGACTAGGATGGTAGATACGCAGTATTTT
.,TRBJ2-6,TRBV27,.,CASSLWGAGANVLTF,TGTGCCAGCAGTTTATGGGGAGCTGGGGCCAACGTCCTGACTTTC
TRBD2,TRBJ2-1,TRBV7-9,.,CASSLFVLAGGNEQFF,TGTGCCAGCAGCTTATTTGTACTAGCGGGAGGCAATGAGCAGTTCTTC
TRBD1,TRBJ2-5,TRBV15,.,CATSTSGQGVETQYF,TGTGCCACCAGCACCTCCGGACAGGGAGTAGAGACCCAGTACTTC
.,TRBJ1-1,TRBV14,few,CASTRRAGTEAFF,TGTGCCAGCACCCGGAGGGCGGGCACTGAAGCTTTCTTT
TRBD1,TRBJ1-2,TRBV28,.,CASTDRAVGYTF,TGTGCCAGCACTGACAGGGCGGTTGGCTACACCTTC
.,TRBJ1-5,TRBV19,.,CASSIGGGGNQPQHF,TGTGCCAGTAGTATAGGGGGAGGGGGCAATCAGCCCCAGCATTTT
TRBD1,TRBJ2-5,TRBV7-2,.,CASSRRTGRETQYF,TGTGCCAGCAGCCGACGGACAGGGCGGGAGACCCAGTACTTC